This TCR beta chain appears in the sequencing data of a study of CD8 T cells in ankylosing spondylitis. This clonotype was counted at least ten times. The antigen is unknown. Trimming took 8 bases from V and 2 from J; bases not matched to a gene: 9. The CDR3 length is 15 residues. Germline-derived CDR1 and CDR2 are MDHEN and SYDVKM. Broader study findings: It was reported that disease-linked clones were significantly enriched in matched ankylosing spondylitis synovial fluid.

One entry per CDR3 protein results from TCRdb running MiXCR on the 5' RACE reads. The sample has 200,000 to 250,000 distinct CDR3 sequences; 10% are singletons. The receptor comes from a male donor with ankylosing spondylitis or in good health (not recorded which). The rearrangement links TRBV28 to TRBJ2-3; TRBD2 matches at 8 bases. Input material: blood, either unsorted or a sorted T cell fraction (not recorded which). CDR3 DNA sequence: TGTGCCAGCCCCCACTTAGCGGGGCACACAGATACGCAGTATTTT. Translation: CASPHLAGHTDTQYF.